This T cell receptor (beta chain) was sequenced in a study of T-cell memory formation after mild COVID-19. On this clonotype: Its cognate antigen is unknown.

Constant-segment primers and 5'RACE yielded cDNA libraries for TCR alpha and TCR beta, each carrying sample barcodes and UMIs. In TCRdb, the 5' RACE reads were re-called with MiXCR into one record per CDR3 protein. The table lists 500,000 to 650,000 distinct CDR3 sequences, less than 25% of them singletons. Study-level points and caveats: Within pre-infection memory, some responding clones were found, suggesting cross-reactive memory joined. CD4+ contracting clones were mainly CM and EM; CD8+ ones, EMRA.

Sequencing was performed on PBMCs or a T cell subset sorted from them (not recorded which). This TCR was recovered from an adult woman who had mild COVID-19 (a few samples of this study predate the infection). Cell type and time point are not known.

The CDR3 is CASSLGGQGAYNEQFF. The CDR3 DNA sequence: TGCGCCAGCAGCTTGGGGGGACAGGGGGCTTACAATGAGCAGTTCTTC. The J gene is TRBJ2-1, the V gene TRBV5-1, with 12 bases aligning to TRBD1. The CDR3 consists of 16 residues. V gave up 0 bases and J gave up 4 bases; unmatched junction bases: 2. Germline V gives CDR1 SGHRS, CDR2 YFSETQ.